This TCR beta chain was profiled in a study of blood T cell repertoires in COVID-19 (dated by TCRdb to the early 2020s). About the investigation overall: Samples from collaborators originated in the United States, Italy and Spain and spanned both the acute and convalescent phases of COVID-19. The material from the prospective study consisted of cDNA or gDNA derived from T cells, B-cell-depleted T cells, or PBMCs. Deeply sampled blood TCRbeta repertoires from subjects exposed to, actively infected with, or recovered from COVID-19 were included in the dataset. A freely available public database, intended as a resource for researchers studying the immune response to SARS-CoV-2, is where the repertoires were released. The samples were drawn from the first 160 participants of the ongoing ImmuneRACE study and from 950 to 1,500 subjects provided by 6 global collaborators. A de-identified subject ID, COVID-19 status, age in years and sex were almost always included in the sample metadata. HLA class I and class II types, where available, came from metadata supplied by the sample provider rather than from assay-based typing. General study outcomes and caveats: The quantity of clinical and demographic metadata differed by source and by participant and was supplied without curation.

As concerns this clone: There is no known antigen for this receptor. Base qualities are not at hand, and no much larger clone is one base apart.

Collaborating institutions collected whole blood in K2EDTA tubes following their own protocols. Collaborator samples were shipped for TCRbeta analysis as frozen whole blood, isolated PBMCs, or DNA extracted from either sample type. TCRbeta CDR3 regions were amplified from genomic DNA using the immunoSEQ Assay, a bias-controlled multiplex PCR. The published analysis was carried out like this. The number of nucleated cells in each sample was estimated by amplification of reference gene primers within the assay. To quantify the absolute abundance of each unique TCRbeta CDR3 rearrangement, sequence reads were collapsed and filtered. For each sample, productive Simpson clonality was calculated as the square root of Simpson's diversity index across productive rearrangements. TCRdb took over this immuneACCESS table, retaining in-frame rearrangements with V and J assigned. Such tables are incomplete; in checked studies, under half of the missing clones stem from an unresolved V gene, and the remainder is unexplained. V, J and clone size were drawn from that table, and D and trimming were deduced from the DNA. Across this sample there are approximately 110,000 clones, with under 75% seen only once. Clones ranked in the top ten supply about 6% of the sample.

From the germline V gene, CDR1 is MGHRA and CDR2 is YSYEKL. V gives up 1 base and J gives up 7 bases, and the segment between their germline ends measures 10 bases. Including cysteine and phenylalanine, the CDR3 has 13 amino acids. Just the 39-base CDR3 DNA is kept, in frame starting at base 1. The V gene is TRBV4-1 and the J gene is TRBJ1-2; TRBD1 might be the D gene, on 5 matching bases. Sequences were obtained from peripheral blood. This receptor was obtained from a man older than 75 with acute or convalescent COVID-19. The DNA reads as follows: TGCGCCAGCAGCCAAGCAGGGTCAGGTGGCTACACCTTC. It codes for CASSQAGSGGYTF.